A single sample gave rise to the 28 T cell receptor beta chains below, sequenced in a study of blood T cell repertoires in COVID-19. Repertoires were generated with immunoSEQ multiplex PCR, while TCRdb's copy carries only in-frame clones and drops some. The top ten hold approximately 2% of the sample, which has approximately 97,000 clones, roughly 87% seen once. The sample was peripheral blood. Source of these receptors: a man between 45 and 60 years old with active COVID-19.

In nucleotides, the CDR3 is TGTGCCACCAGCAGAGATCAGAACACTGAAGCTTTCTTT. It translates to CATSRDQNTEAFF. The chain uses TRBV15 and TRBJ1-1; D is undetermined. Between the trimmed V and J ends, which lost 0 bases and 1 base, there was a span of 3 bases. The CDR3 spans 13 residues. Germline CDR1 and CDR2: LNHNV and YYDKDF (reference sequence).

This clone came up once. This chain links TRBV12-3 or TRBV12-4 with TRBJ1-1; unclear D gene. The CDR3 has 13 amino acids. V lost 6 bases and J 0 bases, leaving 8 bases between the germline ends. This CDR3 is CASSNPMNTEAFF. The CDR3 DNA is TGTGCCAGCAGCAACCCTATGAACACTGAAGCTTTCTTT.

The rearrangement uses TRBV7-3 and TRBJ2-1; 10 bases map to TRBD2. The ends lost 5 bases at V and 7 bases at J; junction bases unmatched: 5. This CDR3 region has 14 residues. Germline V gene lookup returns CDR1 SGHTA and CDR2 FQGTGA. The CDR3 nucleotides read TGTGCCAGCAGCCCTCTAGCGGGGGTAAATGAGCAGTTCTTC. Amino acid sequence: CASSPLAGVNEQFF.

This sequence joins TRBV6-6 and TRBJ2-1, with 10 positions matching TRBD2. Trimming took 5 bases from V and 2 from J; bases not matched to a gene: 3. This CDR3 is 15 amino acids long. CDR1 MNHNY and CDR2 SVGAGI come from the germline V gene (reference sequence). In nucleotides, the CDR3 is TGTGCCAGCAGTATAAGCGGGGGGGCCTACAATGAGCAGTTCTTC. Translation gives CASSISGGAYNEQFF.

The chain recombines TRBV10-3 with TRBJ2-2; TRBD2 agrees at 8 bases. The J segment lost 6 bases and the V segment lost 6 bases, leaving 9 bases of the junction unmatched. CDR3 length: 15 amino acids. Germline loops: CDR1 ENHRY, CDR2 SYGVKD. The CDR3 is CAISGGGPLAGELFF. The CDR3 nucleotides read TGTGCCATCAGCGGGGGGGGCCCCCTGGCCGGGGAGCTGTTTTTT.

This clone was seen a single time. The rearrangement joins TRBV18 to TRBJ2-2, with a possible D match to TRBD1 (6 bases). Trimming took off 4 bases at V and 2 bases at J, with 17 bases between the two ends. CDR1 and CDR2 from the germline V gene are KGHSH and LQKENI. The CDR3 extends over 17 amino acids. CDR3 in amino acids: CASSLRPLRGNTGELFF. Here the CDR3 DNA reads TGTGCCAGCTCACTCCGTCCGCTCAGGGGAAACACCGGGGAGCTGTTTTTT.

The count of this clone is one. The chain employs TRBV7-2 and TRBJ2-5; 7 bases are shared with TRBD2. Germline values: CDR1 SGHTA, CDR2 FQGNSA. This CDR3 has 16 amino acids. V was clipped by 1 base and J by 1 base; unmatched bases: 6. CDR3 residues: CASSLVGGWGQETQYF. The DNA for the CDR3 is TGTGCCAGCAGCTTAGTCGGGGGGTGGGGCCAAGAGACCCAGTACTTC.

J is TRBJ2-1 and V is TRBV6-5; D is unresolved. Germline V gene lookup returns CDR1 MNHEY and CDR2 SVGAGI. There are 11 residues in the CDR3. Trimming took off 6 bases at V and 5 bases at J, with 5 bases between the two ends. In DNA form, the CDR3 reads TGTGCCAGCAGGAGAAACAATGAGCAGTTCTTC. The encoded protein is CASRRNNEQFF.

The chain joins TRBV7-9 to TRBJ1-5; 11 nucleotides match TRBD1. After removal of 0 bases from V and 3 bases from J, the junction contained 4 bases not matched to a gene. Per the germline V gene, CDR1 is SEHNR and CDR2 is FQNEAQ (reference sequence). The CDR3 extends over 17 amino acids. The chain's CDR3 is CASSLAGTGGYNQPQHF. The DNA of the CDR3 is TGTGCCAGCAGCTTAGCCGGGACAGGGGGTTACAATCAGCCCCAGCATTTT. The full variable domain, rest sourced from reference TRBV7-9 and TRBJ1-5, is DTGVSQNPRHKITKRGQNVTFRCDPISEHNRLYWYRQTLGQGPEFLTYFQNEAQLEKSRLLSDRFSAERPKGSFSTLEIQRTEQGDSAMYLCASSLAGTGGYNQPQHFGDGTRLSIL.

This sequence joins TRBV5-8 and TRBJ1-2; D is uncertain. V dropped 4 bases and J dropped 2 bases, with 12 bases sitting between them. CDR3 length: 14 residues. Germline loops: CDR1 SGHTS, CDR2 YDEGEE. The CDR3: CASSLAPGNYGYTF. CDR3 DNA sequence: TGTGCCAGCAGCCTGGCCCCAGGAAACTATGGCTACACCTTC. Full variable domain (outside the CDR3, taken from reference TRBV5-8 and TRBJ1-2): EAGVTQSPTHLIKTRGQQATLRCSPISGHTSVYWYQQALGLGLQFLLWYDEGEERNRGNFPPRFSGRQFPNYSSELNVNALELEDSALYLCASSLAPGNYGYTFGSGTRLTVV.

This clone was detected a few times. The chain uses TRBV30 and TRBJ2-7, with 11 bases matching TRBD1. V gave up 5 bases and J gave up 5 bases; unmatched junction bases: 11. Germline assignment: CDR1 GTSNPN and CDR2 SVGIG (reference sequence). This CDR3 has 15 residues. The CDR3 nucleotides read TGTGCCTGGGGGGGACAGGGGGGCGTTTTGGACGAGCAGTACTTC. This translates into CAWGGQGGVLDEQYF.

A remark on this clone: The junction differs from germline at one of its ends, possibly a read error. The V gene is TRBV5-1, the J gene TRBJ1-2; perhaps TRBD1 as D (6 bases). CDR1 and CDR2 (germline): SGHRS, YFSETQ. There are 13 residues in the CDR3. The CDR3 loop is CASSLQPPGEKYF. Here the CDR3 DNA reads TGCGCCAGCAGCTTGCAACCCCCAGGGGAGAAATACTTC.

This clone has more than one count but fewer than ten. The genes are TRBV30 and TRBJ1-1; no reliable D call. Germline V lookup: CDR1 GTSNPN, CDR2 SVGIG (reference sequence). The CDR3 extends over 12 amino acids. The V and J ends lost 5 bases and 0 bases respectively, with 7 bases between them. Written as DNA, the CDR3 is TGTGCCTGGCGACTATTGAACACTGAAGCTTTCTTT. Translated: CAWRLLNTEAFF.

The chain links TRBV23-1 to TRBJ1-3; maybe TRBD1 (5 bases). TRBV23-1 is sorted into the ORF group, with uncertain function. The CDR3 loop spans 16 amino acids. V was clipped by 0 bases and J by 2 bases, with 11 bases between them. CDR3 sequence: CASSQSLGGAGNTIYF. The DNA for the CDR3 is TGCGCCAGCAGTCAATCGTTGGGGGGAGCTGGAAACACCATATATTTT.

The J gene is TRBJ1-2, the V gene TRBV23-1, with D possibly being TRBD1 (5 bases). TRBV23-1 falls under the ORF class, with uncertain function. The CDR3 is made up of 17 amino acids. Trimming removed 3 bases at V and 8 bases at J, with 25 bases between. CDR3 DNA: TGCGCCAGCAGTCACCTCCGGCAGGGTTTTGGGTTCTGGGGCTACACCTTC. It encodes CASSHLRQGFGFWGYTF.

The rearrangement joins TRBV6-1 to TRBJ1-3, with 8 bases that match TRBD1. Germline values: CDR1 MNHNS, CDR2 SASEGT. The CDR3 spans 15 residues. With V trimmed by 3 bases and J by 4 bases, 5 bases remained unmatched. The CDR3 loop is CASSEGQASGNTIYF. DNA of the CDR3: TGTGCCAGCAGTGAGGGACAGGCGTCAGGAAACACCATATATTTT.

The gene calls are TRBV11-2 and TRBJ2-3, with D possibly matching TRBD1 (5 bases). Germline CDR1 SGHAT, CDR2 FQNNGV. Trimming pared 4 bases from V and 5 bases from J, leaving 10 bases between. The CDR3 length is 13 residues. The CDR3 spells CASSSRRGDTQYF. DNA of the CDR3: TGTGCCAGCAGCTCACGTAGGGGAGATACGCAGTATTTT. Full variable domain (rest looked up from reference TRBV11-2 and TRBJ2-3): EAGVAQSPRYKIIEKRQSVAFWCNPISGHATLYWYQQILGQGPKLLIQFQNNGVVDDSQLPKDRFSAERLKGVDSTLKIQPAKLEDSAVYLCASSSRRGDTQYFGPGTRLTVL.

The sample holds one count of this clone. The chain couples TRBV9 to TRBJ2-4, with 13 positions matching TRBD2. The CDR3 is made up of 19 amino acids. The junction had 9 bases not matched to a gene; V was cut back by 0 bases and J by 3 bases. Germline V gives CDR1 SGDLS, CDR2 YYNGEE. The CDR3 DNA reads TGTGCCAGCAGCGTAGACGGACTAGCGGGGGCGCGAGGCAAAAACATTCAGTACTTC. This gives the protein CASSVDGLAGARGKNIQYF.

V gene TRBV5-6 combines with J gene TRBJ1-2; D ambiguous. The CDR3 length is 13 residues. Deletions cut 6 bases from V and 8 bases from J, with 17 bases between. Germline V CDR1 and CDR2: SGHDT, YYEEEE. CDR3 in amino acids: CASTSGPGGGYTF. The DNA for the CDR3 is TGTGCCAGCACCTCGGGCCCCGGCGGGGGCTACACCTTC. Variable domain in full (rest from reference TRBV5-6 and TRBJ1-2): DAGVTQSPTHLIKTRGQQVTLRCSPKSGHDTVSWYQQALGQGPQFIFQYYEEEERQRGNFPDRFSGHQFPNYSSELNVNALLLGDSALYLCASTSGPGGGYTFGSGTRLTVV.

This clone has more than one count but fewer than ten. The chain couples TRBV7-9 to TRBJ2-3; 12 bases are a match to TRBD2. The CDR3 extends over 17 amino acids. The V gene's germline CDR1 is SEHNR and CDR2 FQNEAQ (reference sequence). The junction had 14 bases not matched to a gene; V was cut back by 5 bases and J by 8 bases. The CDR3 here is CASSLSFLAGGLGTQYF. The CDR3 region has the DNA TGTGCCAGCAGCCTGAGCTTTCTAGCGGGGGGGCTGGGTACGCAGTATTTT.

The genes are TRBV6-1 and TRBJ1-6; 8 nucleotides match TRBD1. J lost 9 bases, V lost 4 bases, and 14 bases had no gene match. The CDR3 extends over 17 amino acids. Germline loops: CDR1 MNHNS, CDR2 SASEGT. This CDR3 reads CASSARGGQGFGSPLHF. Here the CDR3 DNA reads TGTGCCAGCAGTGCAAGGGGAGGACAGGGATTCGGTTCACCCCTCCACTTT.

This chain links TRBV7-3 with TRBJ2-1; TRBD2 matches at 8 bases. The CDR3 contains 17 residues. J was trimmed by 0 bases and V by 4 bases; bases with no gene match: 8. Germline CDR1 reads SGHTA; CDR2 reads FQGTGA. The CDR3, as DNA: TGTGCCAGCAGCTCTTCGGGGGGGGACCCCTCCTACAATGAGCAGTTCTTC. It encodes CASSSSGGDPSYNEQFF.

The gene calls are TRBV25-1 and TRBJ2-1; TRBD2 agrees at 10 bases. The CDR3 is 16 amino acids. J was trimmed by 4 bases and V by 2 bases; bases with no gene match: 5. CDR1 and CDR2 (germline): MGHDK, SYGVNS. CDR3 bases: TGTGCCAGCAGTGAACCCTCTAGCGGGAGTTACAATGAGCAGTTCTTC. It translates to CASSEPSSGSYNEQFF.

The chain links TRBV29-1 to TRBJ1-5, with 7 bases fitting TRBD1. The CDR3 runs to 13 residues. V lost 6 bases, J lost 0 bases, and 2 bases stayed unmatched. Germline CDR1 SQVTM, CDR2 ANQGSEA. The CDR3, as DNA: TGCAGCGTAGGGACAGATAGCAATCAGCCCCAGCATTTT. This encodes CSVGTDSNQPQHF. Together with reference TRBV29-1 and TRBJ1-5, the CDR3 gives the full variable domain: SAVISQKPSRDICQRGTSLTIQCQVDSQVTMMFWYRQQPGQSLTLIATANQGSEATYESGFVIDKFPISRPNLTFSTLTVSNMSPEDSSIYLCSVGTDSNQPQHFGDGTRLSIL.

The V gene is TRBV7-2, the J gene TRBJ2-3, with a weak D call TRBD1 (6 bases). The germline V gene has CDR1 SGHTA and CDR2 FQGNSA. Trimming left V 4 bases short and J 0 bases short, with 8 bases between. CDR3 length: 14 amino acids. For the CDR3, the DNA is TGTGCCAGCAGCTCGGGACACAGCACAGATACGCAGTATTTT. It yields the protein CASSSGHSTDTQYF.

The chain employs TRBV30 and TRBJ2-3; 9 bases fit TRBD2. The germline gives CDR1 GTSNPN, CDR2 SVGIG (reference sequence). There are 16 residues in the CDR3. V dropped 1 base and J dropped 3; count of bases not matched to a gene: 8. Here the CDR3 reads CAWSAAAGGQTDTQYF. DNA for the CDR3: TGTGCCTGGAGTGCGGCAGCGGGGGGACAAACAGATACGCAGTATTTT.

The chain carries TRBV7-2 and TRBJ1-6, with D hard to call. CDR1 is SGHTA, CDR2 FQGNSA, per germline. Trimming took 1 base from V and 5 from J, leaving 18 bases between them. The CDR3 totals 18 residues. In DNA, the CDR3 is TGTGCCAGCAGCTTAGATAGTGTCAACTCGTTGAATAATTCACCCCTCCACTTT. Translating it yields CASSLDSVNSLNNSPLHF.

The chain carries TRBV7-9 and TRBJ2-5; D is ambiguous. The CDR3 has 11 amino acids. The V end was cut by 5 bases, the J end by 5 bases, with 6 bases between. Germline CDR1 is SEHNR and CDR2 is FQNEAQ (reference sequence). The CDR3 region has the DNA TGTGCCAGCAGCCCACAGGAGACCCAGTACTTC. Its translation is CASSPQETQYF.